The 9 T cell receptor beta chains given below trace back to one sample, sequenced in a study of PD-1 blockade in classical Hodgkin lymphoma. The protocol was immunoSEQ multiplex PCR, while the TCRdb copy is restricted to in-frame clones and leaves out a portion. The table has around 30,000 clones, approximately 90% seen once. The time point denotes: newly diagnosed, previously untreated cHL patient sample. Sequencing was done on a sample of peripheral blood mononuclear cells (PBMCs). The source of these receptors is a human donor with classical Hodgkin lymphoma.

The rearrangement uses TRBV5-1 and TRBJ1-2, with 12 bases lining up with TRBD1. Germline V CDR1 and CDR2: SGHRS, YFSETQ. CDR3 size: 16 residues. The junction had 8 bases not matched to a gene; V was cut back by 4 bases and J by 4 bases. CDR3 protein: CASSPRDRGHGYGYTF. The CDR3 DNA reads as TGCGCCAGCAGCCCTAGGGACAGGGGGCATGGCTATGGCTACACCTTC.

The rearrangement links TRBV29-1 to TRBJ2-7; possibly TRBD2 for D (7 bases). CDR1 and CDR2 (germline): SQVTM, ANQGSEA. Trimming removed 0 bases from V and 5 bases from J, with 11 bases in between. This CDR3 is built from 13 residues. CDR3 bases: TGCAGCGTTGAAGAGGGGGGGGCGAACGAGCAGTACTTC. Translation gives CSVEEGGANEQYF.

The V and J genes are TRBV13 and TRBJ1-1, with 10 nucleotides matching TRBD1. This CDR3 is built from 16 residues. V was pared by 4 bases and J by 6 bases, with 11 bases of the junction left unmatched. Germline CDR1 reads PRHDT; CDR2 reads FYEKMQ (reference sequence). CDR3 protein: CASSYGSSGTGAEAFF. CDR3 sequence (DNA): TGTGCCAGCAGCTACGGAAGCTCCGGGACAGGGGCTGAAGCTTTCTTT.

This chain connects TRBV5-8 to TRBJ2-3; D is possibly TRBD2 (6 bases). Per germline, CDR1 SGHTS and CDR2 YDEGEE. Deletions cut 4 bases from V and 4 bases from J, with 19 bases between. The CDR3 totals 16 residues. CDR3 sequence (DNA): TGTGCCAGCAGCCGAGGGACGCAGAGGAGGGCAGATACGCAGTATTTT. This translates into CASSRGTQRRADTQYF.

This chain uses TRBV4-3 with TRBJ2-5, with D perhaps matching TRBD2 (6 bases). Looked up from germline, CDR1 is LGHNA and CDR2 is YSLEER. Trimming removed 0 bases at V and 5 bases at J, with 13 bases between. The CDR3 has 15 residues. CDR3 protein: CASSQDLGGSETQYF. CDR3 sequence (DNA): TGCGCCAGCAGCCAAGATCTTGGGGGGTCGGAGACCCAGTACTTC.

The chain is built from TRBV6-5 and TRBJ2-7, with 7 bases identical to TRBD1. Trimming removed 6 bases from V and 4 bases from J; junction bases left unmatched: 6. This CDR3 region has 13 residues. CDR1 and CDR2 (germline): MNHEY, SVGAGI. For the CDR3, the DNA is TGTGCCAGCAGGCCGACAGGGAAATACGAGCAGTACTTC. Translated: CASRPTGKYEQYF.

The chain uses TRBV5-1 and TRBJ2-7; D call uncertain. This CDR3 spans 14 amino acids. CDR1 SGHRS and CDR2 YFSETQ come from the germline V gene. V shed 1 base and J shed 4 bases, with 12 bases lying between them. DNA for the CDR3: TGCGCCAGCAGCTTGTCCCCTGATGGGTACGAGCAGTACTTC. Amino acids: CASSLSPDGYEQYF.

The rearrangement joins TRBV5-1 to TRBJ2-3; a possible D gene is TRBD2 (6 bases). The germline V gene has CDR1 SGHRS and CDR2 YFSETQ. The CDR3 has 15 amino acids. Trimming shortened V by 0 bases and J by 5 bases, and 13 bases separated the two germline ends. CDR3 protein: CASSLEGGAEDTQYF. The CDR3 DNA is TGCGCCAGCAGCTTGGAGGGCGGGGCAGAAGATACGCAGTATTTT.

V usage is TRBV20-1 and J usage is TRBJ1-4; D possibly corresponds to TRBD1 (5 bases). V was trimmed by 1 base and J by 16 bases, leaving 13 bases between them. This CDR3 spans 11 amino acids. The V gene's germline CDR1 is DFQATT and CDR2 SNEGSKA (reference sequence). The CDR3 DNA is TGCAGTGCTAGAGGAATGGGGGTGGGGTTTTTT. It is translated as CSARGMGVGFF.